The source of this T cell receptor (beta chain) is a study of T-cell reconstitution after alpha-beta-depleted transplantation in children. CDR3 length: 14 amino acids. CDR1 is SGHTA, CDR2 FQGNSA, per germline. V dropped 5 bases and J dropped 7; count of bases not matched to a gene: 6. Unique molecular identifiers were built into the TCRbeta library. TCRdb reanalysed the PCR reads using MiXCR and keeps one entry per CDR3 protein. The top ten hold around 2% of the sample, which has about 460,000 distinct CDR3 sequences, about 10% seen once. Material: PBMCs, obtained before TCRalphabeta/CD19-depleted stem cell transplant. The clonotype originates from a child under 10 years old with inherited bone marrow failure, due to receive a stem cell transplant. The chain uses TRBV7-2 and TRBJ2-7; 12 bases align to TRBD2. DNA for the CDR3: TGTGCCAGCAGCGTGACTAGCGGGAGTTGGGAGCAGTACTTC. It codes for CASSVTSGSWEQYF.